This T cell receptor (beta chain) emerged from a study of T cell responses to AZD1222 COVID-19 vaccine. To note about this clone: What it binds is unknown.

Sequencing was performed with immunoSEQ multiplex PCR; in TCRdb, only in-frame clones are kept and a portion is missing. The sample lists about 86,000 clones, roughly 87% occurring once. Pooling of second doses given at about 4 or about 12 weeks was done. Study-level results: Mostly white British, mostly female donors; authors suggested clonal diversity may be underestimated. After two AZD1222 doses, spike-specific TCR breadth and depth rose versus day 0.

Germline CDR1 is LGHNA and CDR2 is YNFKEQ. V gave up 0 bases and J gave up 0 bases, with 9 bases separating them. The CDR3 consists of 16 residues. The source is an adult who received the AZD1222 COVID-19 vaccine. This sample comprised peripheral blood, obtained 28 days after the second AZD1222 dose. This chain uses TRBV4-2 with TRBJ1-3; no clear D gene. The CDR3 reads CASSQDVGHSGNTIYF. The DNA of the CDR3 is TGTGCCAGCAGCCAAGATGTCGGCCACTCTGGAAACACCATATATTTT.